The 14 T cell receptor beta chains below come from one sample, sequenced in a study of T cells in Graves' hyperthyroidism and ophthalmopathy. Amplification yielded TCR beta CDR3 regions, with RNA transcripts as the source. The TCR CDR3 first-round RT-PCR relied on the HTBI primer set. TCRdb re-called the multiplex PCR reads through MiXCR, storing one row per CDR3 protein. The sample carries 550,000 to 600,000 distinct CDR3 sequences, around 45% recorded once. The sample taken for sequencing was peripheral blood or thyroid tissue (not recorded which). The receptor set was obtained from an adult woman with Graves' disease, either hyperthyroidism or ophthalmopathy (not recorded which).

This sequence joins TRBV10-3 and TRBJ2-2; 9 nucleotides align to TRBD1. There are 15 residues in the CDR3. Trimming at V came to 4 bases and at J to 6 bases, leaving 6 bases not matched to a gene. In germline, CDR1 is ENHRY, CDR2 SYGVKD. CDR3 protein: CAISAGTGTAGELFF. The DNA of the CDR3 is TGTGCCATCAGTGCTGGGACAGGGACCGCCGGGGAGCTGTTTTTT.

The J gene is TRBJ1-1, the V gene TRBV20-1; D not certain. The germline V gene encodes CDR1 DFQATT and CDR2 SNEGSKA (reference sequence). With 6 bases removed from V and 4 bases from J, the gap between germline ends came to 21 bases. The CDR3 extends over 15 amino acids. CDR3 residues: CSASSQTYSSTEAFF. The DNA for the CDR3 is TGCAGTGCCAGCAGCCAAACATACAGTAGCACTGAAGCTTTCTTT.

This rearrangement joins TRBV10-3 to TRBJ2-2; 14 positions agree with TRBD2. With 6 bases clipped from V and 4 bases from J, the junction kept 7 bases outside the gene matches. Germline-derived CDR1 and CDR2 are ENHRY and SYGVKD. The CDR3 spans 17 residues. The CDR3 here is CAISPGLAGAPTGELFF. Here the CDR3 DNA reads TGTGCCATCAGCCCGGGACTAGCGGGAGCCCCCACCGGGGAGCTGTTTTTT.

Here the CDR3 DNA reads TGCAGTGCTCCACGGTACGGCCCGGGGTATTTT. This gives the protein CSAPRYGPGYF. The chain is built from TRBV20-1 and TRBJ2-3, with no clear D. CDR3 length equals 11 residues. CDR1 is DFQATT and CDR2 is SNEGSKA in the germline V gene (reference sequence). V was clipped by 5 bases and J by 14 bases, with 17 bases between them.

This chain links TRBV6-1 with TRBJ1-2; no firm D call. V lost 6 bases, J lost 2 bases, and 16 bases lay in between. The germline V gene encodes CDR1 MNHNS and CDR2 SASEGT. The CDR3 is made up of 15 amino acids. This CDR3 reads CASSKEDGINYGYTF. The CDR3 DNA sequence: TGTGCCAGCAGCAAGGAGGACGGGATCAACTATGGCTACACCTTC.

This clonotype was recorded at least ten times. This chain links TRBV4-1 with TRBJ2-7, with a tentative D call TRBD2 (6 bases). Germline-derived CDR1 and CDR2 are MGHRA and YSYEKL. V lost 1 base to trimming and J lost 1 base, with 11 bases between them. This CDR3 contains 15 residues. CDR3 coding DNA: TGCGCCAGCAGCCAAGTAGCGGATTCATCCTACGAGCAGTACTTC. This codes for CASSQVADSSYEQYF.

This clonotype showed up just once. The V and J genes are TRBV19 and TRBJ2-7, with D maybe TRBD1 (6 bases). This CDR3 spans 14 amino acids. Germline loops: CDR1 LNHDA, CDR2 SQIVND (reference sequence). Trimming pared 3 bases from V and 12 bases from J, leaving 21 bases between. CDR3 residues: CASSILRLNTGPYF. Here the CDR3 DNA reads TGTGCCAGTAGTATCCTCCGACTTAATACAGGGCCGTACTTC.

This clonotype was found many times. CDR3 bases: TGTGCCACGATGAAGTTGGCAGGGGGTGGCGAGCAGTACTTC. Protein: CATMKLAGGGEQYF. The rearrangement uses TRBV10-3 and TRBJ2-7, with 7 positions matching TRBD1. Germline V gene data show CDR1 as ENHRY and CDR2 as SYGVKD. This CDR3 spans 14 amino acids. J gave up 6 bases and V 10 bases, and 15 bases lay outside the gene matches.

This chain joins TRBV5-6 and TRBJ1-2, with a weak D call TRBD1 (6 bases). Deletions cut 2 bases from V and 8 bases from J, with 10 bases between. CDR3 length: 12 amino acids. Germline V gives CDR1 SGHDT, CDR2 YYEEEE. DNA of the CDR3: TGTGCCAGCAGCTTTACAGGGCAAGGCTACACCTTC. It translates to CASSFTGQGYTF.

This clonotype showed up many times. The chain recombines TRBV20-1 with TRBJ1-2; D perhaps matches TRBD1 (5 bases). This CDR3 region has 13 residues. Germline V gene data show CDR1 as DFQATT and CDR2 as SNEGSKA (reference sequence). The V gene lost 6 bases and the J gene lost 5 bases, with 16 bases spanning the gap. The DNA of the CDR3 is TGCAGTGCAAATACCGGGGCCATTTATGGCTACACCTTC. Residues: CSANTGAIYGYTF.

The chain recombines TRBV7-9 with TRBJ1-2; 10 positions agree with TRBD1. From germline, CDR1 is SEHNR and CDR2 FQNEAQ (reference sequence). V lost 4 bases, J lost 0 bases, and 2 bases stayed unmatched. This CDR3 has 15 amino acids. CDR3 DNA: TGTGCCAGCAGCTCCGGGACAGGGGCTAACTATGGCTACACCTTC. Translation: CASSSGTGANYGYTF.

This chain joins TRBV29-1 and TRBJ2-2, with TRBD1 identical over 9 bases. There are 13 residues in the CDR3. Trimming removed 7 bases from V and 4 bases from J; junction bases left unmatched: 4. Germline V CDR1 and CDR2: SQVTM, ANQGSEA. The CDR3 region has the DNA TGCAGCGGAGGGGACAGGGCCACCGGGGAGCTGTTTTTT. It translates to CSGGDRATGELFF.

This chain links TRBV5-1 with TRBJ1-6; the D gene is possibly TRBD1 (5 bases). The CDR3 is 15 residues long. The V and J ends lost 0 bases and 10 bases respectively, with 14 bases between them. Per germline, CDR1 SGHRS and CDR2 YFSETQ. CDR3 amino acids: CASSLEWGWQSPLHF. DNA of the CDR3: TGCGCCAGCAGCTTGGAGTGGGGCTGGCAATCACCCCTCCACTTT.

The rearrangement uses TRBV10-2 and TRBJ1-1, with D maybe TRBD1 (6 bases). CDR1 WSHSY and CDR2 SAAADI come from the germline V gene. V lost 6 bases and J lost 0, with 14 bases in between. This CDR3 has 15 residues. This chain's CDR3 is CASRKQGRLNTEAFF. CDR3 sequence (DNA): TGCGCCAGCAGAAAACAGGGACGATTGAACACTGAAGCTTTCTTT.